Given below is one T cell receptor beta chain in context. Other DNA variants within this sample encode the same CDR3. The record originates from a study of shared clonotypes between healthy human individuals. The data were produced by immunoSEQ multiplex PCR, yet TCRdb's version contains in-frame clones alone and is incomplete. The sample has some 1.1 million clones; roughly 80% are singletons. The CDR3 length is 14 residues. CDR1 and CDR2 (germline): KGHSH, LQKENI. The ends lost 6 bases at V and 2 bases at J; junction bases unmatched: 3. This sequence was found in a man aged 18 to 29 in good health. Some clones in this sample may be carry-over from other donors' samples. Sequenced material: memory CD4+ T cells from PBMCs. Subset: CD45RA-negative fraction. V and J are TRBV18 and TRBJ1-5; TRBD1 aligns across 8 bases. CDR3 loop: CASSPGQGNQPQHF. CDR3 sequence (DNA): TGTGCCAGCTCTCCGGGACAGGGCAATCAGCCCCAGCATTTT.